This TCR beta chain was observed in a study of T-cell memory formation after mild COVID-19. CDR1 is SNHLY and CDR2 is FYNNEI in the germline V gene. The J segment lost 4 bases and the V segment lost 6 bases, leaving 7 bases of the junction unmatched. The CDR3 spans 14 residues. Study outcomes and limitations: Researchers report contracting CD4+ clones mostly in CM and EM, with CD8+ clones in EMRA. Confirmation of SARS-CoV-2 specificity was lacking for second-wave clones peaking day 37. Clones that shrank (day 15 to 85) were balanced CD4/CD8, whereas later expanders leaned CD4+.

TCRdb reanalysed the 5' RACE reads using MiXCR and keeps one entry per CDR3 protein. The sample yields hundreds of thousands of distinct CDR3 sequences, 16% seen once. Comments on this clonotype: Its antigen is still unknown.

Specimen: PBMCs or a T cell subset sorted from them (not recorded which). The receptor was isolated from a man aged 18 to 29 who had mild COVID-19 (a few samples of this study predate the infection). Cell type and time point are not known. The chain has TRBV2 and TRBJ2-5; TRBD2 matches 8 bases. The CDR3, as DNA: TGTGCCAGCAGACGGGGACTAGGGGTAGAGACCCAGTACTTC. It encodes CASRRGLGVETQYF.